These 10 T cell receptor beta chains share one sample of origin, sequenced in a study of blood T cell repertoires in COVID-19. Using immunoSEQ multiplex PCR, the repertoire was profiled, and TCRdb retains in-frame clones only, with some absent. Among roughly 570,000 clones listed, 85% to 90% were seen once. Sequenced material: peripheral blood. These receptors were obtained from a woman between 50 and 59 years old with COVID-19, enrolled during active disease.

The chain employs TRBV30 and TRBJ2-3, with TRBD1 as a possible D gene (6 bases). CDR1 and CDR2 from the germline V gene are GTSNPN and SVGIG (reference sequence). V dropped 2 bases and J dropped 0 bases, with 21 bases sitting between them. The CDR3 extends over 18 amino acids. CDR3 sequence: CAWSLLRWGPLSTDTQYF. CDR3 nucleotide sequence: TGTGCCTGGAGTTTACTCCGGTGGGGGCCGCTTAGCACAGATACGCAGTATTTT.

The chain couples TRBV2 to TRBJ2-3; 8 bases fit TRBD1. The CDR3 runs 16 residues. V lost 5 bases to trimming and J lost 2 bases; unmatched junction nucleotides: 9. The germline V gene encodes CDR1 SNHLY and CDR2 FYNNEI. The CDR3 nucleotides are TGTGCCAGCAGTCCCCGGACAGGGATAAACACAGATACGCAGTATTTT. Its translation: CASSPRTGINTDTQYF.

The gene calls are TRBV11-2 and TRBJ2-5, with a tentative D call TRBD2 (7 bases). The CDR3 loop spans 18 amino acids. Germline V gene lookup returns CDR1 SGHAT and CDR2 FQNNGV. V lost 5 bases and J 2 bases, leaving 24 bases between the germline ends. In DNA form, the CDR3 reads TGTGCCAGCAGCCGTAGGGGGGGGTCCAGGACACTACAAGAGACCCAGTACTTC. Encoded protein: CASSRRGGSRTLQETQYF.

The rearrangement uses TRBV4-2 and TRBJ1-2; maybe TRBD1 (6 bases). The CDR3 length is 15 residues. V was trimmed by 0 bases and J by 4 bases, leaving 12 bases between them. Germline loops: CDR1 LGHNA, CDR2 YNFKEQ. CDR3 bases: TGTGCCAGCAGCCAAGATTCCGGACAGCTCTATGGCTACACCTTC. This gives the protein CASSQDSGQLYGYTF.

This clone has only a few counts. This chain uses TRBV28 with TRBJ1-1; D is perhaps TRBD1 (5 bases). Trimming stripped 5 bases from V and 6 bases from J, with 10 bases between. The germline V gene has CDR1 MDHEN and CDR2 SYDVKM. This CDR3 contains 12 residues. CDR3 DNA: TGTGCCAGCAGTGCAGGGAAGGCTGAAGCTTTCTTT. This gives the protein CASSAGKAEAFF. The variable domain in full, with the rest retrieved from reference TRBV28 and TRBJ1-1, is DVKVTQSSRYLVKRTGEKVFLECVQDMDHENMFWYRQDPGLGLRLIYFSYDVKMKEKGDIPEGYSVSREKKERFSLILESASTNQTSMYLCASSAGKAEAFFGQGTRLTVV.

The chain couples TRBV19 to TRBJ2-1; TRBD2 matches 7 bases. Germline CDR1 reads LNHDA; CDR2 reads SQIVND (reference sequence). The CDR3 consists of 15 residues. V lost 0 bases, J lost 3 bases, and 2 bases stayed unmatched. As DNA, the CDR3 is TGTGCCAGTAGTATAGATCGCGGGGGCTACAATGAGCAGTTCTTC. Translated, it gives CASSIDRGGYNEQFF. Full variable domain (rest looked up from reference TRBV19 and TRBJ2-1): DGGITQSPKYLFRKEGQNVTLSCEQNLNHDAMYWYRQDPGQGLRLIYYSQIVNDFQKGDIAEGYSVSREKKESFPLTVTSAQKNPTAFYLCASSIDRGGYNEQFFGPGTRLTVL.

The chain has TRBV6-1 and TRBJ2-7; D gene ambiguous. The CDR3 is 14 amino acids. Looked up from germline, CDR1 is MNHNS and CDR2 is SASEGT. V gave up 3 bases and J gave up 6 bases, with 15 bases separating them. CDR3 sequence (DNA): TGTGCCAGCAGTGACCGCCACACAGCTTCCGAGCAGTACTTC. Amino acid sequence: CASSDRHTASEQYF.

The CDR3 is CASSPRRQSVTEAFF. DNA for the CDR3: TGTGCCAGCTCACCACGCCGACAGTCCGTCACTGAAGCTTTCTTT. This sequence joins TRBV18 and TRBJ1-1; D possibly corresponds to TRBD1 (5 bases). CDR3 length: 15 residues. The germline V and J ends were trimmed by 1 base and 4 bases, with 13 bases remaining between them. Germline V gene sequence: CDR1 KGHSH, CDR2 LQKENI. The full variable domain, its missing parts supplied by reference TRBV18 and TRBJ1-1, is NAGVMQNPRHLVRRRGQEARLRCSPMKGHSHVYWYRQLPEEGLKFMVYLQKENIIDESGMPKERFSAEFPKEGPSILRIQQVVRGDSAAYFCASSPRRQSVTEAFFGQGTRLTVV.

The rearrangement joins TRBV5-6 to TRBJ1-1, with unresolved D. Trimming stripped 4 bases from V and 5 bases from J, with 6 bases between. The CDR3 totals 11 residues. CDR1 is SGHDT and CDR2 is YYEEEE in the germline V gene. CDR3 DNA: TGTGCCAGCAGCGCGGGGACTGAAGCTTTCTTT. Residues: CASSAGTEAFF.

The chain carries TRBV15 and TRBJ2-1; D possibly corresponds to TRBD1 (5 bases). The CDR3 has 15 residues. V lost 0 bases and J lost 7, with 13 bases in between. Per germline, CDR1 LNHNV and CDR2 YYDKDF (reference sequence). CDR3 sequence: CATSRELTAVNEQFF. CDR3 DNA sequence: TGTGCCACCAGCAGAGAACTGACAGCAGTAAATGAGCAGTTCTTC.